The table lists the clone carrying this TCR beta chain with a few counts. Its antigen is not identified. Losses at the gene ends were 1 base for V and 1 base for J; bases not matched to a gene: 4. The CDR3 consists of 17 residues. CDR1 is SGHTA, CDR2 FQGNSA, per germline. Through a sample-barcoded 5' primer and a J-beta primer mix, a second PCR was run for 7 to 11 cycles. CDR3-containing paired-end reads numbering at least 2.5 million came from each sample. TCRdb redid the calling of the 5' RACE reads with MiXCR, one entry per CDR3 protein. This sample has about 830,000 distinct CDR3 sequences, with 60% to 80% found just once. The entry originates in a study of blood T cells in healthy people across ages. Broader study findings: Whereas aged donors had fewer naive CD4+ cells, long-lived donors had more of them and higher diversity. Nothing was known about donor CMV status, and this possibly confounded expanded clonotype changes.

The V call is TRBV7-2, the J call TRBJ2-6; 7 bases agree with TRBD2. This clonotype originated in a young man in good health. What was sequenced was blood. The CDR3 bases are TGTGCCAGCAGCTTAGACGCGGGGGTTTCTGGGGCCAACGTCCTGACTTTC. It is translated as CASSLDAGVSGANVLTF.